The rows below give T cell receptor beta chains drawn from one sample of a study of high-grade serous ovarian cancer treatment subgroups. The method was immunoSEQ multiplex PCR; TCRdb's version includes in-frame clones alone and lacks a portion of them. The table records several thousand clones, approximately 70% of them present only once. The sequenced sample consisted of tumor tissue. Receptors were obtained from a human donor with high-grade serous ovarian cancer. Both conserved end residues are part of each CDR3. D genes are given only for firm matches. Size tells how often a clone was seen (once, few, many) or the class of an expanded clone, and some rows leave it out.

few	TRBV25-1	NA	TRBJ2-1	CASSDSARYNEQFF	TGTGCCAGCAGTGACTCCGCTAGGTACAATGAGCAGTTCTTC
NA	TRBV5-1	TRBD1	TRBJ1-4	CASSPGQGAVANEKLFF	TGCGCCAGCAGCCCAGGACAGGGGGCAGTCGCTAATGAAAAACTGTTTTTT
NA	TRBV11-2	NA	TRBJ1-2	CASSLIPGVGGYTF	TGTGCCAGCAGCTTAATTCCAGGGGTCGGCGGCTACACCTTC
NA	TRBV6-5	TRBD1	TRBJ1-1	CASSYSGTAEAFF	TGTGCCAGCAGTTACTCGGGGACAGCTGAAGCTTTCTTT
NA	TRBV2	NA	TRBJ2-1	CASRKELNEQFF	TGTGCCAGCAGAAAAGAGCTAAATGAGCAGTTCTTC
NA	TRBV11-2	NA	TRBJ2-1	CASSLDLGDEQFF	TGTGCCAGCAGCTTAGATTTAGGTGATGAGCAGTTCTTC
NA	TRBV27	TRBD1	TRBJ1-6	CASSLKGQGTTLHF	TGTGCCAGCAGTCTGAAAGGACAGGGCACAACCCTCCACTTT
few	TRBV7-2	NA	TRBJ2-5	CASSLAGTPQETQYF	TGTGCCAGCAGCTTAGCCGGGACCCCTCAAGAGACCCAGTACTTC
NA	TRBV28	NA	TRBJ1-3	CASSLLGGTSSGNTIYF	TGTGCCAGCAGTTTATTAGGGGGTACTTCCTCTGGAAACACCATATATTTT
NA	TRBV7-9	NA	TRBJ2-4	CASSSGDTGGNIQYF	TGTGCCAGCAGCTCAGGGGACACGGGCGGAAACATTCAGTACTTC
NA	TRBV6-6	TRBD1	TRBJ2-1	CASSYPGQGVANEQFF	TGTGCCAGCAGTTACCCGGGACAGGGGGTTGCCAATGAGCAGTTCTTC
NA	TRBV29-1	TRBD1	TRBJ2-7	CSARQGPGEQYF	TGCAGCGCTAGACAGGGACCGGGCGAGCAGTACTTC
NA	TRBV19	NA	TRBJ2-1	CASSMNGREQFF	TGTGCCAGTAGTATGAATGGGAGAGAGCAGTTCTTC
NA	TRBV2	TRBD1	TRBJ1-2	CASSDERMTGSYGYTF	TGTGCCAGCAGCGATGAAAGGATGACAGGGTCCTATGGCTACACCTTC
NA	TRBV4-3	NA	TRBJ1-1	CASSQDRRNTEAFF	TGCGCCAGCAGCCAAGACCGACGGAACACTGAAGCTTTCTTT
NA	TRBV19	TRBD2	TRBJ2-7	CASRQTGLAGTSYEQYF	TGTGCCAGTAGGCAAACCGGACTAGCGGGGACCTCCTACGAGCAGTACTTC
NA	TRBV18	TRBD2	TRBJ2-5	CASSLAGTSYETQYF	TGTGCCAGCTCACTTGCCGGGACTAGTTATGAGACCCAGTACTTC
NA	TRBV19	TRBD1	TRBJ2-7	CASSMGPEGTGRDFYEQYF	TGTGCCAGTAGTATGGGTCCAGAAGGGACAGGGCGCGATTTCTACGAGCAGTACTTC
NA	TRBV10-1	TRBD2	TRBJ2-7	CASSESSGRQYF	TGCGCCAGCAGTGAGTCTAGCGGGAGGCAGTACTTC
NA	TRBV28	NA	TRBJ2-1	CASSQPGVRYNEQFF	TGTGCCAGCAGCCAACCCGGGGTCCGATACAATGAGCAGTTCTTC
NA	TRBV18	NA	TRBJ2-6	CASSPPIGSSGANVLTF	TGTGCCAGCTCACCACCAATCGGTTCCTCTGGGGCCAACGTCCTGACTTTC
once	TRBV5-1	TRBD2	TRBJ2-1	CASSPLEGGPYNEQFF	TGCGCCAGCTCCCCCTTGGAGGGAGGGCCCTACAATGAGCAGTTCTTC
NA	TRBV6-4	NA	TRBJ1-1	CASRIDSYSTEAFF	TGTGCCAGCAGGATTGACAGTTACTCCACTGAAGCTTTCTTT
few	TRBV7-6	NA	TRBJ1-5	CASSLEVGQPQHF	TGTGCCAGCAGCTTAGAAGTTGGGCAGCCCCAGCATTTT